The source of this T cell receptor (beta chain) is a study of T cell responses to AZD1222 COVID-19 vaccine. The table lists this clone with a count of one. Antigen specificity is unknown. An end of the junction differs from the germline gene, which may be a read error. The CDR3 is 15 amino acids. Per the germline V gene, CDR1 is GTSNPN and CDR2 is SVGIG (reference sequence). Study observations and caveats: Among vaccine-associated CD4 TCRs, coverage spanned spike, with dominance at 160-218 and 743-854. White British people made up most donors, females outnumbered males, and clonal diversity was possibly underestimated. Repertoires were sampled only after the peak T cell response.

TCRdb's copy holds only in-frame clones and misses some; the assay was immunoSEQ multiplex PCR. The sample shows 140,000 to 150,000 clones, roughly 90% of them seen only once. The receptor was derived from an adult in good health. V gene TRBV30 combines with J gene TRBJ1-5, with 7 bases lining up with TRBD1. Sequenced here: peripheral blood, sampled on day 0 of AZD1222 vaccination. This CDR3 reads CAWSVVLGGNQPQHF. The CDR3 DNA is TGTGCCTGGAGTGTAGTATTAGGGGGCAACCAGCCCCAGCATTTT. Variable domain in full (rest from reference TRBV30 and TRBJ1-5): SQTIHQWPATLVQPVGSPLSLECTVEGTSNPNLYWYRQAAGRGLQLLFYSVGIGQISSEVPQNLSASRPQDRQFILSSKKLLLSDSGFYLCAWSVVLGGNQPQHFGDGTRLSIL.